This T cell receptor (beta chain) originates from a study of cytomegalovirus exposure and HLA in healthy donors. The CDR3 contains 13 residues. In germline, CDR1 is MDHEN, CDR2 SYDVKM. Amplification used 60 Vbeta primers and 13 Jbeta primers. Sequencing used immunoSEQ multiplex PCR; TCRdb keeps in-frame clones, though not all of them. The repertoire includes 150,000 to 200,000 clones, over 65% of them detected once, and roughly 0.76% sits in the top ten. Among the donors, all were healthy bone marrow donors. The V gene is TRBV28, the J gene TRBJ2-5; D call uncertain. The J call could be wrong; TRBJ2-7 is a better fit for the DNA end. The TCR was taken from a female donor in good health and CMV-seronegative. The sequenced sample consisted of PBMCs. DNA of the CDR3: TGTGCCAGCAGTTTGGTTTTAGCCTTCGAGCAGTACTTC. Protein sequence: CASSLVLAFEQYF.